This T cell receptor beta chain was identified in a study of blood T cell repertoires in COVID-19. Under the authors' procedure: Reference gene primer amplification yielded estimated nucleated cell counts. Sequenced by immunoSEQ multiplex PCR; TCRdb stores in-frame clones only, minus some. V and J calls and clone size are given by that table; D and trimming were obtained from the DNA. Of 400,000 to 500,000 clones detected, roughly 90% appear once; the ten largest clones hold about 1.5%. Trimming cost V 2 bases and J 4 bases; bases outside gene matches: 2. The CDR3 loop spans 14 amino acids. From germline, CDR1 is SGHRS and CDR2 YFSETQ.

Sequencing input: PBMCs or T cells enriched from blood (not recorded which). This sequence originates from a woman aged 18-30 years who had been exposed to COVID-19. V and J are TRBV5-1 and TRBJ1-1; TRBD1 aligns across 10 bases. The CDR3 DNA reads as TGCGCCAGCAGCTTATGGACAGGGGGCACTGAAGCTTTCTTT. Its translation is CASSLWTGGTEAFF.